This T cell receptor beta chain was observed in a study of early T cells in non-severe SARS-CoV-2 infection. One entry per CDR3 protein results from TCRdb running MiXCR on the 5' RACE reads. In the table there are fewer than 55,000 distinct CDR3 sequences, approximately 10% of which are singletons. CDR1 and CDR2 (germline): SEHNR, FQNEAQ (reference sequence). The CDR3 covers 13 residues. V shed 1 base and J shed 4 bases, with 5 bases lying between them. At least ten counts were recorded for this clonotype. The source of this sequence is an adult who was a healthcare worker with PCR-confirmed SARS-CoV-2 infection or an uninfected control (not recorded which). This sequence joins TRBV7-9 and TRBJ1-5; D is uncertain. The sequencing sample was made of whole blood. The CDR3 spells CASSLDENQPQHF. The CDR3, as DNA: TGTGCCAGCAGCTTAGACGAGAATCAGCCCCAGCATTTT.